The entry that follows covers one T cell receptor beta chain sequence. In the original analysis: Quantification of nucleated cells was approximated via reference gene primer amplification. The table came from immunoSEQ multiplex PCR; TCRdb's copy has only in-frame clones and leaves some out. V and J calls and clone size are copied from that table; D and trimming were computed from the DNA. The table has 200,000 to 300,000 clones, approximately 86% seen once. This entry belongs to a study of blood T cell repertoires in COVID-19. Study information: Material from acute and convalescent COVID-19 was sourced from the United States, Italy and Spain. The analysed material was cDNA or gDNA that came from T cells, B-cell-depleted T cells, or PBMCs.

The germline V gene encodes CDR1 LNHDA and CDR2 SQIVND (reference sequence). Germline trimming cut 4 bases from V and 0 bases from J; bases unmatched to any gene: 5. The CDR3 is 18 amino acids. The chain couples TRBV19 to TRBJ2-1; 14 nucleotides align to TRBD2. The receptor's source is a woman in her thirties or forties with acute COVID-19. The sequencing sample was made of PBMCs or T cells enriched from blood (not recorded which). CDR3 bases: TGTGCCAGTAGTAATCCCGGGACTAGCGGGAGCTCCTACAATGAGCAGTTCTTC. It is translated as CASSNPGTSGSSYNEQFF.